This T cell receptor beta chain came from a study of blood T cell repertoires in COVID-19. Across the whole study: COVID-19 samples, acute and convalescent, were from the United States, Italy and Spain. From T cells, B-cell-depleted T cells, or PBMCs came the material, which was cDNA or gDNA.

The protocol was immunoSEQ multiplex PCR, while the TCRdb copy is restricted to in-frame clones and leaves out a portion. The sample lists under 75,000 clones; about four fifths were seen once. Trimming took 2 bases from V and 1 from J; bases not matched to a gene: 17. The germline CDR1 and CDR2 sequences are ENHRY and SYGVKD. This CDR3 region has 20 residues. Sequencing input: peripheral blood. The TCR was taken from a human donor in a cohort sampled during active COVID-19. The chain combines TRBV10-3 with TRBJ2-3, with 8 bases that match TRBD2. The CDR3 DNA sequence: TGTGCCATCAGTGAGGGGGGACTAGAGCTGCGCCTAGCGGGCACAGATACGCAGTATTTT. It specifies CAISEGGLELRLAGTDTQYF.